These 28 T cell receptor beta chains originate from one sample sequenced in a study of graft-versus-host responses after intestinal transplantation. Profiled with immunoSEQ multiplex PCR; TCRdb holds only in-frame clones, not every one. The data contain roughly 28,000 clones, 85% to 95% of them seen just once; the ten biggest clones take up just over 0.7%. The sequencing used PBMCs, collected approximately 69 days after intestinal transplant. All receptors derive from a human patient who received an intestinal transplant, so some T cells may come from the graft donor.

V and J are TRBV27 and TRBJ2-7; D gene unclear. CDR3 length: 14 residues. Germline CDR1 reads MNHEY; CDR2 reads SMNVEV (reference sequence). V lost 4 bases and J 4 bases, leaving 14 bases between the germline ends. CDR3 bases: TGTGCCAGCAGTTCCGACCCACGCTATTACGAGCAGTACTTC. Translation: CASSSDPRYYEQYF.

The table lists this clone with a count of one. This chain joins TRBV19 and TRBJ1-5; D gene ambiguous. The CDR3 spans 13 residues. V shed 9 bases and J shed 2 bases, with 11 bases lying between them. Germline V CDR1 and CDR2: LNHDA, SQIVND (reference sequence). CDR3 sequence reads: CASRDVGNQPQHF. In DNA, the CDR3 is TGTGCCAGCAGAGACGTGGGCAATCAGCCCCAGCATTTT.

The gene calls are TRBV5-1 and TRBJ2-5, with D uncertain. The DNA end is a closer match to TRBJ2-7, so the J assignment may be wrong. The CDR3 is 14 amino acids. The germline V gene encodes CDR1 SGHRS and CDR2 YFSETQ. The CDR3: CASSLKVHSYEQYF. CDR3 nucleotide sequence: TGCGCCAGCAGCTTGAAGGTCCACTCCTACGAGCAGTACTTC.

The chain employs TRBV5-6 and TRBJ2-5; D is undetermined. V dropped 4 bases and J dropped 1 base, with 8 bases sitting between them. The germline V gene has CDR1 SGHDT and CDR2 YYEEEE. The CDR3 has 13 residues. CDR3 protein: CASSLEAQETQYF. As DNA, the CDR3 is TGTGCCAGCAGCCTCGAGGCCCAAGAGACCCAGTACTTC.

The rearrangement links TRBV28 to TRBJ1-4; TRBD1 is a possible D gene (5 bases). This CDR3 contains 24 residues. Germline loops: CDR1 MDHEN, CDR2 SYDVKM. Trimming took off 2 bases at V and 4 bases at J, with 38 bases between the two ends. CDR3 sequence (DNA): TGTGCCAGCAGTTTACCCCCCTTGGGGGGGGGAGCCTCTCTGGTGGAGCCCAGTAATGAAAAACTGTTTTTT. The encoded protein is CASSLPPLGGGASLVEPSNEKLFF.

The chain is built from TRBV4-1 and TRBJ2-7, with 9 bases lining up with TRBD1. This CDR3 is built from 14 residues. Germline V CDR1 and CDR2: MGHRA, YSYEKL. V gave up 4 bases and J gave up 3 bases; unmatched junction bases: 4. The CDR3 DNA sequence: TGCGCCAGCAGCCTGGGACAGGGTAACTACGAGCAGTACTTC. Protein sequence: CASSLGQGNYEQYF.

This rearrangement joins TRBV5-6 to TRBJ2-7, with a tentative D call TRBD2 (5 bases). Germline V CDR1 and CDR2: SGHDT, YYEEEE. The CDR3 contains 13 residues. V was clipped by 4 bases and J by 1 base, with 9 bases between them. CDR3 bases: TGTGCCAGCAGCCCTACGGGGTCCTACGAGCAGTACTTC. It translates to CASSPTGSYEQYF. Based on the CDR3 plus reference TRBV5-6 and TRBJ2-7, the full variable domain is DAGVTQSPTHLIKTRGQQVTLRCSPKSGHDTVSWYQQALGQGPQFIFQYYEEEERQRGNFPDRFSGHQFPNYSSELNVNALLLGDSALYLCASSPTGSYEQYFGPGTRLTVT.

This clone came up a few times. The rearrangement uses TRBV28 and TRBJ2-6; 13 bases map to TRBD2. Germline V CDR1 and CDR2: MDHEN, SYDVKM. CDR3 length: 18 amino acids. The J segment lost 0 bases and the V segment lost 5 bases, leaving 4 bases of the junction unmatched. For the CDR3, the DNA is TGTGCCAGCAGTCCAGGACTAGCGGGAGACTCTGGGGCCAACGTCCTGACTTTC. Residues: CASSPGLAGDSGANVLTF. The whole variable domain, filled in from reference TRBV28 and TRBJ2-6, reads DVKVTQSSRYLVKRTGEKVFLECVQDMDHENMFWYRQDPGLGLRLIYFSYDVKMKEKGDIPEGYSVSREKKERFSLILESASTNQTSMYLCASSPGLAGDSGANVLTFGAGSRLTVL.

The genes are TRBV5-8 and TRBJ2-3; D gene unclear. Trimming removed 2 bases at V and 0 bases at J, with 10 bases between. From germline, CDR1 is SGHTS and CDR2 YDEGEE. This CDR3 has 15 amino acids. The DNA for the CDR3 is TGTGCCAGCAGCTTAGAAAGCAGCAGCACAGATACGCAGTATTTT. Its translation is CASSLESSSTDTQYF.

The gene calls are TRBV29-1 and TRBJ1-1; TRBD1 matches 9 bases. This CDR3 has 11 residues. The germline gives CDR1 SQVTM, CDR2 ANQGSEA. With V trimmed by 8 bases and J by 7 bases, 5 bases remained unmatched. The CDR3 bases are TGCAGCTTGGACAGGGGCCATGAAGCTTTCTTT. Its protein product is CSLDRGHEAFF.

The chain uses TRBV6-5 and TRBJ1-6; D uncertain. In germline, CDR1 is MNHEY, CDR2 SVGAGI. V was shortened by 6 bases and J by 0 bases, with 9 bases between the two germline ends. The CDR3 sequence is 15 residues long. CDR3 nucleotide sequence: TGTGCCAGCAGATACAAAAGCTCCTATAATTCACCCCTCCACTTT. Residues: CASRYKSSYNSPLHF.

To note about this clone: One junction end does not reproduce the germline sequence, and a read error may be involved. This sample includes further DNA sequences coding for the same CDR3. This chain joins TRBV27 and TRBJ2-7; D perhaps matches TRBD1 (6 bases). Germline CDR1 MNHEY, CDR2 SMNVEV (reference sequence). This CDR3 comprises 13 residues. As DNA, the CDR3 is TGCGCCAGCAGCTACGGGACACGCTACGAGCAGTACTTC. The encoded protein is CASSYGTRYEQYF.

This clone was recorded only once. The rearrangement joins TRBV6-1 to TRBJ1-6; the D is unclear. The germline gives CDR1 MNHNS, CDR2 SASEGT. Trimming left V 2 bases short and J 13 bases short, with 15 bases between. CDR3 length equals 14 residues. DNA for the CDR3: TGTGCCAGCAGTGAAAGGGTTGGAGGGCGGCCCCTCCACTTT. Translated, it gives CASSERVGGRPLHF.

The V call is TRBV19, the J call TRBJ2-1; TRBD2 matches at 7 bases. Looked up from germline, CDR1 is LNHDA and CDR2 is SQIVND (reference sequence). CDR3 length: 15 residues. V was pared by 3 bases and J by 3 bases, with 5 bases of the junction left unmatched. CDR3: CASSINPGGYNEQFF. CDR3 DNA: TGTGCCAGTAGTATTAATCCGGGAGGCTACAATGAGCAGTTCTTC.

V usage is TRBV12-5 and J usage is TRBJ1-4; D gene unclear. CDR1 is LGHNT, CDR2 FRNRAP, per germline. Trimming stripped 0 bases from V and 5 bases from J, with 25 bases between. The CDR3 has 20 residues. The CDR3 protein is CASGLVLDPYLGQSNEKLFF. For the CDR3, the DNA is TGTGCTAGTGGTTTGGTATTGGATCCGTACTTGGGTCAAAGCAATGAAAAACTGTTTTTT.

The CDR3 loop is CAWSDVGATGELFF. CDR3 coding DNA: TGTGCCTGGAGTGATGTCGGGGCTACCGGGGAGCTGTTTTTT. V is TRBV30 and J is TRBJ2-2; either TRBD1 or TRBD2 may fit D (5 bases each). With 1 base removed from V and 5 bases from J, the gap between germline ends came to 11 bases. In germline, CDR1 is GTSNPN, CDR2 SVGIG (reference sequence). CDR3 length: 14 amino acids.

The rearrangement joins TRBV7-2 to TRBJ2-7; D is uncertain. V lost 5 bases and J 2 bases, leaving 7 bases between the germline ends. Germline V lookup: CDR1 SGHTA, CDR2 FQGNSA. The CDR3 is 12 residues long. The CDR3 here is CASSPSPYEQYF. CDR3 DNA: TGTGCCAGCAGCCCAAGCCCCTACGAGCAGTACTTC.

The rearrangement uses TRBV4-1 and TRBJ2-7; no reliable D call. CDR1 is MGHRA and CDR2 is YSYEKL in the germline V gene. V dropped 1 base and J dropped 2 bases, with 6 bases sitting between them. The CDR3 covers 13 residues. CDR3 amino acids: CASSQAVAYEQYF. CDR3 nucleotides: TGCGCCAGCAGCCAAGCTGTGGCCTACGAGCAGTACTTC.

The gene calls are TRBV4-1 and TRBJ1-2; D not certain. The V and J ends lost 4 bases and 3 bases respectively, with 15 bases between them. Germline lookup yields CDR1 MGHRA and CDR2 YSYEKL. The CDR3 totals 15 residues. The CDR3 loop is CASSRTVAPHYGYTF. The CDR3 nucleotides are TGCGCCAGCAGCCGGACTGTGGCGCCACACTATGGCTACACCTTC.

The CDR3: CASSAFDRGPNEQYF. The CDR3, as DNA: TGTGCCAGCAGTGCTTTCGACAGGGGGCCGAACGAGCAGTACTTC. The V and J genes are TRBV6-5 and TRBJ2-7; 10 bases agree with TRBD1. V lost 5 bases, J lost 5 bases, and 9 bases stayed unmatched. The CDR3 is 15 residues long. Germline lookup yields CDR1 MNHEY and CDR2 SVGAGI.

The chain couples TRBV29-1 to TRBJ2-7; TRBD1 matches at 8 bases. V shed 7 bases, J shed 3 bases, and the junction held 8 bases outside the gene matches. The CDR3 runs 13 residues. From germline, CDR1 is SQVTM and CDR2 ANQGSEA. The CDR3 DNA reads as TGCAGCGCTGGTCTTGGACAGGGCTACGAGCAGTACTTC. Its protein is CSAGLGQGYEQYF.

V gene TRBV7-9 combines with J gene TRBJ2-7; 7 bases agree with TRBD2. Germline V gene sequence: CDR1 SEHNR, CDR2 FQNEAQ (reference sequence). V trimming: 0 bases; J trimming: 0 bases; junction bases outside the gene matches: 5. The CDR3 extends over 16 amino acids. The CDR3 nucleotides read TGTGCCAGCAGCTTAGCCGGGAGGCCGAACTCCTACGAGCAGTACTTC. Residues: CASSLAGRPNSYEQYF.

This sequence joins TRBV6-6 and TRBJ2-5, with 7 bases lining up with TRBD2. The CDR3 is 14 residues long. Per the germline V gene, CDR1 is MNHNY and CDR2 is SVGAGI (reference sequence). The V and J ends lost 2 bases and 2 bases, in that order; junction bases with no gene match: 2. The CDR3 DNA follows: TGTGCCAGCAGTTACAGGGACTATCAAGAGACCCAGTACTTC. As protein: CASSYRDYQETQYF.

The chain recombines TRBV15 with TRBJ2-3; tentative D call: TRBD2 (6 bases). V lost 1 base, J lost 0 bases, and 17 bases lay in between. The CDR3 contains 18 residues. Per the germline V gene, CDR1 is LNHNV and CDR2 is YYDKDF (reference sequence). The CDR3 loop is CATSRAGVAGTSTDTQYF. CDR3 nucleotide sequence: TGTGCCACCAGCAGAGCGGGAGTGGCAGGGACCAGCACAGATACGCAGTATTTT.

The chain employs TRBV7-2 and TRBJ1-2, with D perhaps TRBD1 (5 bases). Germline V gene data show CDR1 as SGHTA and CDR2 as FQGNSA. This CDR3 comprises 15 residues. V was trimmed by 5 bases and J by 8 bases, leaving 21 bases between them. This CDR3 reads CASSPGPAPSKGYTF. DNA of the CDR3: TGTGCCAGCAGCCCGGGACCGGCCCCCTCTAAGGGCTACACCTTC.

This clone was observed once. The chain uses TRBV7-6 and TRBJ1-2; tentatively, D is TRBD1 (5 bases). The CDR3 has 17 residues. In germline, CDR1 is SGHVS, CDR2 FNYEAQ. Trimming shortened V by 3 bases and J by 4 bases, and 21 bases separated the two germline ends. The chain's CDR3 is CASSLQVAADRSYGYTF. The DNA for the CDR3 is TGTGCCAGCAGCTTGCAGGTGGCCGCTGACAGATCCTATGGCTACACCTTC.

This clone was observed a single time. The chain has TRBV11-3 and TRBJ1-1; weak D call: TRBD1 (5 bases). Germline-derived CDR1 and CDR2 are SGHNT and YENEEA. Trimming pared 4 bases from V and 3 bases from J, leaving 12 bases between. The CDR3 is 14 amino acids. Here the CDR3 DNA reads TGTGCCAGCAGCTCCAGGGTCGGGGACACTGAAGCTTTCTTT. Translating it yields CASSSRVGDTEAFF.

The chain links TRBV2 to TRBJ1-1; no firm D call. Deletions cut 9 bases from V and 6 bases from J, with 11 bases between. This CDR3 is 11 amino acids long. Germline V gives CDR1 SNHLY, CDR2 FYNNEI. CDR3 nucleotide sequence: TGTGCCAGAACTATAGAGGCTGAAGCTTTCTTT. The encoded protein is CARTIEAEAFF.